The text below deals with one T cell receptor beta chain. Antigen specificity is unknown. V was pared by 7 bases and J by 4 bases, with 11 bases of the junction left unmatched. Germline V CDR1 and CDR2: DFQATT, SNEGSKA (reference sequence). The CDR3 has 14 residues. This sample is part of a study of T cells after yellow fever vaccination. Findings of the study overall: A large majority of primary-vaccination clones showed up again after the booster (roughly 96% CD4, 85% to 90% CD8).

TCRdb reprocessed the 5' RACE reads with MiXCR, giving one entry per CDR3 protein. The sample lists 200,000 to 300,000 distinct CDR3 sequences, approximately 12% seen once, with 0.4% to 0.55% in the top ten. V and J are TRBV20-1 and TRBJ2-3, with 7 positions matching TRBD2. The TCR was taken from a young man who received the YFV17D yellow fever vaccine. This specimen was CD4+ T cells sorted from PBMCs, taken 45 days after the yellow fever booster vaccination. The CDR3 is CSGQRDGDADTQYF. The CDR3 DNA sequence: TGCAGTGGGCAGCGGGATGGTGATGCAGATACGCAGTATTTT.